Listed below are T cell receptor beta chains from one sample, sequenced in a study of long-term antiretroviral therapy in people with HIV. TCRdb's copy holds only in-frame clones and misses some; the assay was immunoSEQ multiplex PCR. Seen here are 25,000 to 30,000 clones, roughly four fifths observed once, and the top ten hold 14%. This specimen was unsorted PBMCs, taken 2.9 years after starting antiretroviral therapy. All receptors come from a man aged 50 to 60 with HIV. Each CDR3 is given with its conserved first and last residue. The order of the fields is D gene, J gene, clone size, V gene, CDR3 protein, CDR3 DNA. A D gene is named only where the DNA matches it firmly. Only some rows state a clone size, as once, few, many or a class for expanded clones.

NA,TRBJ2-5,once,TRBV11-2,CASSPGETQYF,TGTGCCAGCAGCCCGGGGGAGACCCAGTACTTC
NA,TRBJ1-1,NA,TRBV7-2,CASSLVTRGEAFF,TGTGCCAGCAGCTTAGTAACGAGGGGGGAAGCTTTCTTT
NA,TRBJ1-6,NA,TRBV6-5,CASSLIRGGNSPLHF,TGTGCCAGCAGTCTAATCAGGGGAGGCAATTCACCCCTCCACTTT
NA,TRBJ1-2,NA,TRBV28,CASSLGTLHYGYTF,TGTGCCAGCAGTTTAGGGACACTTCACTATGGCTACACCTTC
TRBD1,TRBJ2-2,NA,TRBV19,CASSADREYTGELFF,TGTGCCAGTAGTGCGGACAGGGAATACACCGGGGAGCTGTTTTTT
TRBD1,TRBJ2-7,NA,TRBV5-5,CASCGTGVCEQYF,TGTGCCAGCTGCGGGACAGGGGTGTGCGAGCAGTACTTC
NA,TRBJ1-4,NA,TRBV11-2,CASSLERALNEKLFF,TGTGCCAGCAGCTTAGAAAGAGCTCTTAATGAAAAACTGTTTTTT
NA,TRBJ2-3,NA,TRBV6-5,CASSSGQPWDTQYF,TGTGCCAGCAGTTCCGGCCAGCCCTGGGATACGCAGTATTTT
TRBD1,TRBJ2-7,NA,TRBV10-3,CAISEGGERLYEQYF,TGTGCCATCAGTGAAGGGGGCGAACGTTTGTACGAGCAGTACTTC
TRBD2,TRBJ2-7,NA,TRBV6-5,CASSYSSGDSYEQYF,TGTGCCAGCAGTTACTCTAGCGGGGATTCCTACGAGCAGTACTTC
NA,TRBJ1-1,once,TRBV10-3,CAIGRGDTEAFF,TGTGCCATCGGGCGCGGGGACACTGAAGCTTTCTTT
NA,TRBJ1-2,NA,TRBV6-5,CASSWGREGNYGYTF,TGTGCCAGCAGTTGGGGCAGGGAGGGTAACTATGGCTACACCTTC
NA,TRBJ2-7,NA,TRBV11-2,CASSLRGQIYYEQYF,TGTGCCAGCAGCTTACGCGGACAGATATACTACGAGCAGTACTTC
TRBD2,TRBJ2-3,NA,TRBV19,CASSLTSGGLDTQYF,TGTGCCAGTAGCCTTACTAGCGGGGGGCTCGATACGCAGTATTTT
NA,TRBJ1-5,NA,TRBV6-5,CASSRRPENQPQHF,TGTGCCAGCAGCCGCCGCCCTGAAAATCAGCCCCAGCATTTT
NA,TRBJ1-2,NA,TRBV6-1,CASSEDQGSGYTF,TGTGCCAGCAGTGAAGATCAAGGGAGCGGCTACACCTTC
NA,TRBJ1-1,few,TRBV27,CASSLGENTEAFF,TGTGCCAGCAGTTTAGGGGAGAACACTGAAGCTTTCTTT
TRBD2,TRBJ2-4,NA,TRBV5-1,CASLGEAQLAGDLKGKNIQYF,TGCGCCAGTCTAGGGGAGGCCCAACTAGCGGGGGATTTAAAGGGTAAAAACATTCAGTACTTC
TRBD1,TRBJ2-7,NA,TRBV5-1,CASSLGTAVYEQYF,TGCGCCAGCAGTCTTGGGACAGCTGTATACGAGCAGTACTTC
NA,TRBJ1-1,NA,TRBV5-1,CASSLVRENTEAFF,TGCGCCAGCAGCTTGGTCAGGGAGAACACTGAAGCTTTCTTT
TRBD1,TRBJ2-7,NA,TRBV18,CASSPTQGSYEQYF,TGTGCCAGCTCACCAACACAGGGGAGCTACGAGCAGTACTTC
TRBD1,TRBJ2-2,NA,TRBV18,CASSQPGQGANTGELFF,TGTGCCAGCTCACAACCGGGACAGGGGGCGAACACCGGGGAGCTGTTTTTT